Here is one TCR beta chain with its context. Repertoires were generated with immunoSEQ multiplex PCR, while TCRdb's copy carries only in-frame clones and drops some. Of a few hundred thousand clones in the sample, about 86% were seen once. The data were obtained in a study of blood T cell repertoires in COVID-19. For the study at large: Researchers got acute and convalescent COVID-19 samples from the United States, Italy and Spain.

This CDR3 region has 15 residues. V was clipped by 5 bases and J by 0 bases, with 10 bases between them. Germline lookup yields CDR1 KGHSH and CDR2 LQKENI. The specimen was peripheral blood. The J gene is TRBJ2-2, the V gene TRBV18, with D possibly being TRBD1 (5 bases). This clonotype originated in a man older than 75 with acute or convalescent COVID-19. This chain's CDR3 is CASSGAQSNTGELFF. As DNA, the CDR3 is TGTGCCAGCTCAGGGGCACAATCGAACACCGGGGAGCTGTTTTTT.